This T cell receptor (beta chain) was recorded in a study of Ad26.COV2.S vaccination and SARS-CoV-2 variants. Study-level points and caveats: Once vaccination had occurred, spike-specific CD8+ and CD4+ T cell responses reportedly showed substantial breadth. Similar non-spike TCR breadth was seen in vaccine and placebo recipients.

As for this clone: Antigen: not known.

Produced via immunoSEQ multiplex PCR; TCRdb's table is partial and in-frame only. The profile shows hundreds of thousands of clones, about 89% of them singletons. Described treatment: over 15 received Ad26.COV2.S at low or high dose, single or two shots; about 5 received placebo; per-sample allocation not given. The study sampled participants on day 63 after the first vaccine or placebo injection. Donor was an adult aged 18-55 years in Boston. The input for sequencing was peripheral blood, taken in a trial of Ad26.COV2.S vaccine versus placebo. The clonotype comes from a person between 18 and 60 years old who received the Ad26.COV2.S COVID-19 vaccine or a placebo.

The CDR3 DNA follows: TGTGCCAGCAGCTTTCCCCCCCGGGGGCGCGTCCCCATCGAGCCCCAGCATTTT. It specifies CASSFPPRGRVPIEPQHF. This chain uses TRBV7-2 with TRBJ1-5; tentative D call: TRBD1 (6 bases). Germline V gene sequence: CDR1 SGHTA, CDR2 FQGNSA. V gave up 3 bases and J gave up 8 bases, with 26 bases separating them. The CDR3 totals 18 residues. Complete variable domain (other parts from reference TRBV7-2 and TRBJ1-5): GAGVSQSPSNKVTEKGKDVELRCDPISGHTALYWYRQSLGQGLEFLIYFQGNSAPDKSGLPSDRFSAERTGGSVSTLTIQRTQQEDSAVYLCASSFPPRGRVPIEPQHFGDGTRLSIL.